This record covers a single T cell receptor beta chain. The data stem from a study of blood T cell repertoires in COVID-19. Trimming cost V 4 bases and J 3 bases, with 12 bases left between them. The CDR3 totals 14 residues. Germline CDR1 and CDR2: SGHTA and FQGNSA. Generated by immunoSEQ multiplex PCR, the TCRdb table keeps only in-frame clones and is missing some. The sample gives hundreds of thousands of clones, roughly 81% of which show up once; about 1% is in the top ten. The clonotype comes from a man aged 35 to 55 with acute or convalescent COVID-19. The gene calls are TRBV7-2 and TRBJ1-2, with no clear D. The sample consisted of peripheral blood. The CDR3 reads CASSSTLQYYGYTF. CDR3 DNA: TGTGCCAGCAGCTCCACCTTACAGTACTATGGCTACACCTTC.